Following are 17 T cell receptor beta chains from one sample sequenced in a study of shared clonotypes between healthy human individuals. Assay used: immunoSEQ multiplex PCR; TCRdb lists only in-frame clones, some missing. Here the sample spans about 510,000 clones, around 79% being singletons. Sample: PBMCs. These TCRs come from a woman between 40 and 55 years old in good health. Some clones in this sample may be carry-over from other donors' samples.

The DNA of the CDR3 is TGTGCCAGCAGTCCGAGACTTCCGGGACTAGCTCGTCCGAACAATGAGCAGTTCTTC. Residues: CASSPRLPGLARPNNEQFF. The V call is TRBV27, the J call TRBJ2-1, with TRBD2 matching 9 bases. Per germline, CDR1 MNHEY and CDR2 SMNVEV (reference sequence). With V trimmed by 5 bases and J by 5 bases, 19 bases remained unmatched. The CDR3 runs 19 residues.

This clone was recorded only once. The gene calls are TRBV7-3 and TRBJ2-2; D gene ambiguous. In germline, CDR1 is SGHTA, CDR2 FQGTGA. V gave up 3 bases and J gave up 6 bases, with 5 bases separating them. The CDR3 consists of 12 residues. The CDR3 sequence: CASSFPPGELFF. CDR3 DNA: TGTGCCAGCAGCTTCCCCCCCGGGGAGCTGTTTTTT.

The genes are TRBV6-7 and TRBJ2-5; D is uncertain. TRBV6-7 is assigned to the ORF class and has an uncertain function. This CDR3 contains 13 residues. V lost 2 bases and J 4 bases, leaving 8 bases between the germline ends. CDR3 protein: CASSYDPRETQYF. CDR3 in DNA: TGTGCCAGCAGTTACGACCCCCGAGAGACCCAGTACTTC.

V is TRBV4-2 and J is TRBJ2-1; 12 nucleotides align to TRBD2. Germline-derived CDR1 and CDR2 are LGHNA and YNFKEQ. The trim removed 3 bases at V and 12 bases at J, leaving 9 bases unmatched. The CDR3 length is 15 residues. The CDR3 reads CASSQALAGGPGQFF. CDR3 DNA sequence: TGTGCCAGCAGCCAGGCCCTAGCGGGAGGGCCCGGGCAGTTCTTC.

This clone has just a few counts. CDR3 region: CAWSVGGKAFF. DNA for the CDR3: TGTGCCTGGAGTGTAGGAGGGAAAGCTTTCTTT. V is TRBV30 and J is TRBJ1-1; D gene uncertain. Looked up from germline, CDR1 is GTSNPN and CDR2 is SVGIG (reference sequence). This CDR3 has 11 residues. V was pared by 0 bases and J by 9 bases, with 8 bases between.

The V gene is TRBV14, the J gene TRBJ2-3; no reliable D call. The CDR3 covers 13 residues. Trimming shortened V by 4 bases and J by 8 bases, and 13 bases separated the two germline ends. CDR1 is SGHDN, CDR2 FVKESK, per germline. As DNA, the CDR3 is TGTGCCAGCAGCCCGGACGAATATGGTACGCAGTATTTT. Protein product: CASSPDEYGTQYF.

The sample holds many counts of this clone. The chain uses TRBV28 and TRBJ1-5; 11 bases align to TRBD1. Germline loops: CDR1 MDHEN, CDR2 SYDVKM. Trimming cost V 2 bases and J 6 bases; bases outside gene matches: 6. This CDR3 spans 16 amino acids. The CDR3 reads CASSLPDRGPSQPQHF. The CDR3 DNA sequence: TGTGCCAGCAGTTTACCGGACAGGGGGCCAAGTCAGCCCCAGCATTTT.

This clone was recorded once. This sequence joins TRBV11-3 and TRBJ1-3; TRBD1 might be the D (5 bases). Germline values: CDR1 SGHNT, CDR2 YENEEA. The V gene lost 2 bases and the J gene lost 0 bases, with 17 bases spanning the gap. The CDR3 spans 18 residues. The CDR3: CASSLSGRMRGSGNTIYF. CDR3 sequence (DNA): TGTGCCAGCAGCTTATCAGGCCGAATGAGGGGCTCTGGAAACACCATATATTTT.

The rearrangement links TRBV19 to TRBJ2-5; 11 bases map to TRBD2. The CDR3 has 14 amino acids. V shed 4 bases and J 5 bases; nucleotides not matched to a gene: 3. Germline lookup yields CDR1 LNHDA and CDR2 SQIVND (reference sequence). In nucleotides, the CDR3 is TGTGCCAGTAGTACCCGACTAGCGGGGGAGACCCAGTACTTC. This codes for CASSTRLAGETQYF.

The rearrangement links TRBV7-6 to TRBJ2-2, with TRBD2 as a possible D gene (5 bases). The V and J ends lost 7 bases and 0 bases respectively, with 12 bases between them. The CDR3 is 15 residues long. The germline V gene encodes CDR1 SGHVS and CDR2 FNYEAQ. DNA for the CDR3: TGTGCCAGCACATGGAGGCGTTCGAACACCGGGGAGCTGTTTTTT. It translates to CASTWRRSNTGELFF.

V is TRBV6-6 and J is TRBJ2-5, with D perhaps matching TRBD1 (6 bases). The CDR3 loop spans 13 amino acids. Germline V CDR1 and CDR2: MNHNY, SVGAGI (reference sequence). Trimming shortened V by 8 bases and J by 2 bases, and 12 bases separated the two germline ends. In nucleotides, the CDR3 is TGTGCCAGCGGGGGACACCAACAAGAGACCCAGTACTTC. Residues: CASGGHQQETQYF.

The chain recombines TRBV5-5 with TRBJ1-1; TRBD1 is a possible D gene (5 bases). The germline V and J ends were trimmed by 1 base and 4 bases, with 11 bases remaining between them. Germline V gene sequence: CDR1 SGHKS, CDR2 YYEKEE (reference sequence). The CDR3 is 14 amino acids. The CDR3 reads CASSLRGSGTEAFF. The CDR3 coding sequence is TGTGCCAGCAGCTTGAGGGGCTCCGGCACTGAAGCTTTCTTT.

The CDR3: CASSYTGQGSNEQYF. The DNA of the CDR3 is TGTGCCAGCAGTTACACGGGACAGGGGTCGAACGAGCAGTACTTC. The rearrangement joins TRBV6-5 to TRBJ2-7; TRBD1 matches at 10 bases. The V segment lost 2 bases and the J segment 5 bases; nucleotides outside the gene matches: 6. Germline CDR1 is MNHEY and CDR2 is SVGAGI. This CDR3 has 15 residues.

The chain uses TRBV10-3 and TRBJ1-2, with D possibly matching TRBD1 (5 bases). Trimming stripped 8 bases from V and 3 bases from J, with 10 bases between. The CDR3 runs to 12 residues. Germline V lookup: CDR1 ENHRY, CDR2 SYGVKD. CDR3 region: CAIGGGDYGYTF. The CDR3 DNA reads as TGTGCCATCGGTGGGGGAGACTATGGCTACACCTTC.

The rearrangement joins TRBV30 to TRBJ2-2, with D perhaps matching TRBD2 (6 bases). CDR1 is GTSNPN, CDR2 SVGIG, per germline (reference sequence). CDR3 length: 14 residues. The V end lost 0 bases, the J end lost 4 bases, and 9 bases lay between the germline ends. The CDR3 here is CAWSVRRGTGELFF. The CDR3 DNA reads TGTGCCTGGAGTGTACGGAGGGGCACCGGGGAGCTGTTTTTT.

This chain links TRBV6-1 with TRBJ1-5; no firm D call. V was clipped by 5 bases and J by 5 bases, with 10 bases between them. This CDR3 comprises 13 residues. The germline gives CDR1 MNHNS, CDR2 SASEGT. The CDR3 nucleotides are TGTGCCAGCAGTTGGGCCAGTCATCAGCCCCAGCATTTT. This sequence encodes CASSWASHQPQHF.

CDR3 sequence (DNA): TGTGCCAGCAGCTTAACCCGGGACTATCAAGAGACCCAGTACTTC. It codes for CASSLTRDYQETQYF. V gene TRBV7-9 combines with J gene TRBJ2-5; TRBD2 matches 7 bases. The CDR3 contains 15 residues. The ends lost 2 bases at V and 2 bases at J; junction bases unmatched: 5. Per the germline V gene, CDR1 is SEHNR and CDR2 is FQNEAQ (reference sequence).